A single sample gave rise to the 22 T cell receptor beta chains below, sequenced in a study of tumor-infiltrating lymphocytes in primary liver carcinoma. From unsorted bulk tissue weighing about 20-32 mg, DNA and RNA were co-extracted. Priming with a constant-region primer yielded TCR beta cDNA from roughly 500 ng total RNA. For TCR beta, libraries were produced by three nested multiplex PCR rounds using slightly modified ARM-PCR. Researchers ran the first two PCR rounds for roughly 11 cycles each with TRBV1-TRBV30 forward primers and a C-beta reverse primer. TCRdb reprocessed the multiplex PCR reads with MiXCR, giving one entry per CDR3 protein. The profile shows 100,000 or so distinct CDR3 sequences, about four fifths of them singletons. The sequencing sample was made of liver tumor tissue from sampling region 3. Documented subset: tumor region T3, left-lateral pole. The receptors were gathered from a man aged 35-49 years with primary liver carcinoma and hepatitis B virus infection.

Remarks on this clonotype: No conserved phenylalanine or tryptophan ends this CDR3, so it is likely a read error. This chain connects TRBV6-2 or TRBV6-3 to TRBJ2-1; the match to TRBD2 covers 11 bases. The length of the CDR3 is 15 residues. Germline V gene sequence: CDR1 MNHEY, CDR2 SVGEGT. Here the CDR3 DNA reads TGTGCCAGCAGAACCGGGACTAGCGGTTACAATGAACAGTTCATC. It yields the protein CASRTGTSGYNEQFI.

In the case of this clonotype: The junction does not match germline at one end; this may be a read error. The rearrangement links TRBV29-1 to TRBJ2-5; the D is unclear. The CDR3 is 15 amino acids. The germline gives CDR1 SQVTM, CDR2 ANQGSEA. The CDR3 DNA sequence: TGCAGCGTCGAAGGACCCGGGCACTTCCATGAGACCGAGTACTTC. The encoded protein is CSVEGPGHFHETEYF.

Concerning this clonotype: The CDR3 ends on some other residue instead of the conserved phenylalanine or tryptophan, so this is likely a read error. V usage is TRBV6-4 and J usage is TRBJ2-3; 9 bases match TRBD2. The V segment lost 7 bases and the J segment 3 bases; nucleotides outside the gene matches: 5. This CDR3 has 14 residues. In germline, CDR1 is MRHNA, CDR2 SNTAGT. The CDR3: CASTVLAGTDTQYS. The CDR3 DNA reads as TGTGCCAGCACTGTTCTAGCGGGAACAGATACGCAGTATTCT.

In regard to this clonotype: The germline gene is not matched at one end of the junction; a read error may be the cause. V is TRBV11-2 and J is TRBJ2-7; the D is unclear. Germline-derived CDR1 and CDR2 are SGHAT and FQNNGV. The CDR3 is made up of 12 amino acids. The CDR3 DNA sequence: TGTGCCAGCAATCCCGGGTGCTACGAACAGTACTTC. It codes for CASNPGCYEQYF.

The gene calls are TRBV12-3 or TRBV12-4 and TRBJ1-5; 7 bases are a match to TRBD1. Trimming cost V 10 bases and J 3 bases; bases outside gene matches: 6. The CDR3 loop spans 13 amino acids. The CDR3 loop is CANWDSFNQPQHF. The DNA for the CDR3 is TGTGCCAACTGGGACAGCTTCAATCAGCCCCAGCATTTT.

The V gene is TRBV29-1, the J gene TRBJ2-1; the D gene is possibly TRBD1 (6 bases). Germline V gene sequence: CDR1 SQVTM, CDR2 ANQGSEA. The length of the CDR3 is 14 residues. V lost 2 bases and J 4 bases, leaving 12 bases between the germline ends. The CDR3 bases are TGCAGCGTTGAAAGGACAGAAACTTACAATGAGCAGTTCTTC. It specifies CSVERTETYNEQFF.

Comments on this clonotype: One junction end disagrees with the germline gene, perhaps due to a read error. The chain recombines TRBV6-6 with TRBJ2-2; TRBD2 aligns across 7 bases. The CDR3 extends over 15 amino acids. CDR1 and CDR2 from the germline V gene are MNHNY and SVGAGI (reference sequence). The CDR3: CASSNGGTEFGELFF. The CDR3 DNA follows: TGTGCCAGCAGTAACGGGGGGACGGAGTTTGGGGAGCTGTTTTTC.

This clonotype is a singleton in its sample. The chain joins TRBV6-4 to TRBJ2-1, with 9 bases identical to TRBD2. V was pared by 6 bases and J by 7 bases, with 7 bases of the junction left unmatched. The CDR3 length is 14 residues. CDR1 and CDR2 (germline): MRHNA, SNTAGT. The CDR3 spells CASSIAGGPNEQFF. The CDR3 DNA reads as TGTGCCAGCAGCATTGCGGGAGGGCCGAATGAGCAGTTCTTC.

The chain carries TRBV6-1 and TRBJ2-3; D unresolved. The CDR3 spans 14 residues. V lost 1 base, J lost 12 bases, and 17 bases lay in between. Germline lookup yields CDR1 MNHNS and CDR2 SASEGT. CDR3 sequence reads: CASSEGQGPDTQYF. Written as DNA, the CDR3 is TGTGCCAGCAGTGAAGGACAAGGGCCAGACACTCAGTATTTT.

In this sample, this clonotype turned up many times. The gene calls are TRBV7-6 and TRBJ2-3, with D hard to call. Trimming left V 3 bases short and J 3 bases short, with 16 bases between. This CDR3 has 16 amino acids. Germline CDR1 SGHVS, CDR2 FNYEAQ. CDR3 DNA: TGTGCCAGCAGCTTCCTGCTCTCGGCCCAAACAGATACGCAGTATTTT. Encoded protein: CASSFLLSAQTDTQYF.

DNA of the CDR3: TGTGCCAGCAGCTTGACCACAAACACTGAAGCTTTCTTT. Its translation: CASSLTTNTEAFF. The chain uses TRBV5-8 and TRBJ1-1; D is undetermined. The V end was cut by 1 base, the J end by 2 bases, with 6 bases between. Germline CDR1 reads SGHTS; CDR2 reads YDEGEE. The CDR3 length is 13 residues.

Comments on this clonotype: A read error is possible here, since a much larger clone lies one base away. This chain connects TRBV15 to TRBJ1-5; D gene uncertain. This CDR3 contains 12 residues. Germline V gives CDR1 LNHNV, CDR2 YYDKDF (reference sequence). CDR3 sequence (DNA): TGTGTCACCAGCAGAGATCAACAGCCCCAGCATTTT. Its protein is CVTSRDQQPQHF.

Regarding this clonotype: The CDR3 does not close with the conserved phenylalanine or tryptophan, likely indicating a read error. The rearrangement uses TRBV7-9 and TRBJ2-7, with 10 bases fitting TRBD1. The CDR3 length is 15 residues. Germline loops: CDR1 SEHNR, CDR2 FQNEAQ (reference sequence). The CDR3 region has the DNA TGTGCTAGCAGCCGAACTGGGACAGGGGAGGACGAGCAGTACTCC. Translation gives CASSRTGTGEDEQYS.

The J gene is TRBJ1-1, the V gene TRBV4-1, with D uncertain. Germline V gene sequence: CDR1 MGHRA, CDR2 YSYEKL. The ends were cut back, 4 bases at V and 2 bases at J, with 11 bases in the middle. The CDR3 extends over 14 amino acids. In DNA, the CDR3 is TGCGCCAGCAGCCTGTGGGTGGCTAACACTGAAGCTTTCTTT. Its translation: CASSLWVANTEAFF.

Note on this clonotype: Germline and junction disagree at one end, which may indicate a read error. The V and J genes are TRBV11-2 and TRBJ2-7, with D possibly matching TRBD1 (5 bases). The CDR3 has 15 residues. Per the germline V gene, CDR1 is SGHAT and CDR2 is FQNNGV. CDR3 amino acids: CACSLRWIGENEQYF. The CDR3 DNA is TGTGCCTGCAGTTTACGATGGATAGGGGAAAACGAGCAATACTTC.

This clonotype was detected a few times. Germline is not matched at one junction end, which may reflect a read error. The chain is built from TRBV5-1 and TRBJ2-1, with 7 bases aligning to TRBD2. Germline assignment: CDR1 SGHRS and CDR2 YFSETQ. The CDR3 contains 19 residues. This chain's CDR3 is CASSLVSWEGCHLYNEQFF. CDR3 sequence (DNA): TGTGCCAGCAGCTTGGTTTCTTGGGAGGGGTGTCATCTCTACAATGAGCAGTTCTTC.

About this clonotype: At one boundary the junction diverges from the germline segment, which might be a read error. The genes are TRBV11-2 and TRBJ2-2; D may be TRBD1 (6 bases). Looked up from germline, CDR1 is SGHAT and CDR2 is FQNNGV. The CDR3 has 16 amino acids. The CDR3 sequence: CANSSQGFSGAGELFF. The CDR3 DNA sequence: TGTGCCAACAGCTCCCAGGGGTTTTCAGGCGCCGGGGAGCTGTTTTTT.

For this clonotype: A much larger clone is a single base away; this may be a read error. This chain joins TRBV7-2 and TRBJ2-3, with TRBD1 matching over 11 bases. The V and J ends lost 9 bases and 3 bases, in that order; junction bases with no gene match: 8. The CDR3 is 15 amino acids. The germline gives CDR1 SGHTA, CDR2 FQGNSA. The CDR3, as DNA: TGTGCCAGGAGCCTCGGGACAGGGGGTACAGATACGCAGTATTTT. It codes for CARSLGTGGTDTQYF.

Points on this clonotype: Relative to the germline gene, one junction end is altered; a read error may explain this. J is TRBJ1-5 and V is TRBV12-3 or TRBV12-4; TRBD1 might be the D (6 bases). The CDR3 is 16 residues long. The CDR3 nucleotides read TGTGCCAACAGTTTAGGGGGTCAGTATAGCAATCAGCCCCAGCATTTT. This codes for CANSLGGQYSNQPQHF.

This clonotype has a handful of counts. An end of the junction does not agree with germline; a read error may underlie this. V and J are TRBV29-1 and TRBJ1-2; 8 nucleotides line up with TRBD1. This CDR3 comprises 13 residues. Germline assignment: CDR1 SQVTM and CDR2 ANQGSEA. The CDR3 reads CSVNRDRTPGYIF. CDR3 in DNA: TGCAGTGTTAACCGGGACAGGACCCCCGGCTACATCTTC.

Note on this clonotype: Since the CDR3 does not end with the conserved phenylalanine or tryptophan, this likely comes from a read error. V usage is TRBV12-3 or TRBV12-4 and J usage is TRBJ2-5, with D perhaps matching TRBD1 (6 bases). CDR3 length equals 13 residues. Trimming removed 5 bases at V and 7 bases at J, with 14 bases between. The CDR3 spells CASSRDRFGTQYS. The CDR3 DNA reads TGTGCCAGCAGTCGCGACAGGTTCGGGACCCAGTACTCC.

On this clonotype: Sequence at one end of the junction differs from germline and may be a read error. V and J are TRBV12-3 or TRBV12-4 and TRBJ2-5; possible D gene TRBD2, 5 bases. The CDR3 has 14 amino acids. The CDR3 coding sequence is TGTACCAGCAGTCCCGCCGGGATTGAGGAGACCCAGTACTTC. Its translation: CTSSPAGIEETQYF.